Listed below are T cell receptor beta chains from one sample, sequenced in a study of beta chain features in type 1 diabetes. Sequencing used immunoSEQ multiplex PCR; TCRdb keeps in-frame clones, though not all of them. The data hold 280,000 or so clones, with roughly 15% observed a single time. The source material was naive CD4+ T cells from blood. The source of these receptors is a man aged 18 to 29 with type 1 diabetes. CDR3s include the opening cysteine and the closing phenylalanine or tryptophan. D genes are given only for firm matches. Size values are once, few and many counts, or a class for expanded clones, and some rows have none.

v_call	clone_size	j_call	d_call	cdr3_aa	cdr3_nt
TRBV10-2	-	TRBJ2-7	TRBD2	CASSDLGSGIDEQYF	TGCGCCAGCAGTGACCTCGGTAGCGGGATCGACGAGCAGTACTTC
TRBV9	few	TRBJ2-2	-	CASSKDHRVDHTGELFF	TGTGCCAGCAGCAAAGACCACAGGGTCGACCACACCGGGGAGCTGTTTTTT
TRBV7-9	-	TRBJ2-5	TRBD2	CASSLASGGIRPQYF	TGTGCCAGCAGCTTAGCTAGCGGGGGAATCCGTCCCCAGTACTTC
TRBV19	few	TRBJ2-4	TRBD1	CASRRDSVAKNIQYF	TGTGCCAGTAGAAGGGACAGCGTGGCCAAAAACATTCAGTACTTC
TRBV6-5	few	TRBJ1-3	-	CASSYLGAAGNTIYF	TGTGCCAGCAGTTACCTTGGGGCAGCTGGAAACACCATATATTTT
TRBV5-1	few	TRBJ2-2	TRBD1	CASSFLQGGFTGELFF	TGCGCCAGCAGCTTCTTACAGGGGGGTTTCACCGGGGAGCTGTTTTTT
TRBV7-2	few	TRBJ1-5	-	CASSSSRGMDQPQHF	TGTGCCAGCAGCTCCTCGAGGGGGATGGATCAGCCCCAGCATTTT
TRBV30	-	TRBJ2-5	TRBD1	CAWSTRTGHETQYF	TGTGCCTGGAGTACCCGGACAGGCCACGAGACCCAGTACTTC
TRBV19	-	TRBJ2-7	-	CASSIGGSYSEQYF	TGTGCCAGTAGTATTGGCGGGTCGTACTCCGAGCAGTACTTC
TRBV5-6	-	TRBJ2-5	TRBD1	CASSQGQGAWETQYF	TGTGCCAGCAGCCAGGGACAGGGGGCGTGGGAGACCCAGTACTTC
TRBV9	few	TRBJ2-5	TRBD2	CASSVSGVQETQYF	TGTGCCAGCAGCGTTAGCGGGGTCCAAGAGACCCAGTACTTC
TRBV5-6	few	TRBJ1-6	-	CASSRGLYNSPLHF	TGTGCCAGTTCGCGGGGACTTTATAATTCACCCCTCCACTTT
TRBV7-8	few	TRBJ2-5	-	CASNPGRQGPQYF	TGTGCCAGCAACCCAGGACGGCAGGGCCCCCAGTACTTC
TRBV28	-	TRBJ1-1	-	CASSLESRWTEAFF	TGTGCCAGCAGTTTAGAGTCCCGATGGACTGAAGCTTTCTTT
TRBV4-2	few	TRBJ2-1	TRBD2	CASSQDSTSGRNNEQFF	TGTGCCAGCAGCCAAGACTCGACTAGCGGGCGGAACAATGAGCAGTTCTTC
TRBV7-2	-	TRBJ1-2	-	CASSPWDGRFYGYTF	TGTGCCAGCAGCCCCTGGGACGGGAGATTCTATGGCTACACCTTC
TRBV29-1	-	TRBJ2-2	-	CSVVRHTGELFF	TGCAGCGTTGTGAGGCACACCGGGGAGCTGTTTTTT
TRBV30	few	TRBJ1-2	-	CAWSVRSGYTF	TGTGCCTGGAGTGTACGGTCGGGCTACACCTTC